This T cell receptor (beta chain) derives from a study of T cells in tuberculosis. The data were produced by immunoSEQ multiplex PCR, yet TCRdb's version contains in-frame clones alone and is incomplete. Counted here are some 34,000 clones, just under 95% occurring once; the ten biggest clones make up around 7.7%. Adolescents were screened for latent TB by skin test and IGRA. About this clone: The antigen is not known.

Overall study findings and caveats: Shorter CDR3-alpha in active tuberculosis partly drove smaller distances.

Material for sequencing was PBMCs. The receptor was derived from a donor aged 10-30 years with latent tuberculosis or without tuberculosis infection. Some clones in this sample may be carry-over from other donors' samples.

CDR3 DNA: TGCGCCAGCAGCCGTGACAGGGTGACCTACGAGCAGTACTTC. It specifies CASSRDRVTYEQYF. V gene TRBV4-1 combines with J gene TRBJ2-7, with 7 bases identical to TRBD1. The CDR3 is 14 amino acids. Germline assignment: CDR1 MGHRA and CDR2 YSYEKL. Losses at the gene ends were 4 bases for V and 2 bases for J; bases not matched to a gene: 5.